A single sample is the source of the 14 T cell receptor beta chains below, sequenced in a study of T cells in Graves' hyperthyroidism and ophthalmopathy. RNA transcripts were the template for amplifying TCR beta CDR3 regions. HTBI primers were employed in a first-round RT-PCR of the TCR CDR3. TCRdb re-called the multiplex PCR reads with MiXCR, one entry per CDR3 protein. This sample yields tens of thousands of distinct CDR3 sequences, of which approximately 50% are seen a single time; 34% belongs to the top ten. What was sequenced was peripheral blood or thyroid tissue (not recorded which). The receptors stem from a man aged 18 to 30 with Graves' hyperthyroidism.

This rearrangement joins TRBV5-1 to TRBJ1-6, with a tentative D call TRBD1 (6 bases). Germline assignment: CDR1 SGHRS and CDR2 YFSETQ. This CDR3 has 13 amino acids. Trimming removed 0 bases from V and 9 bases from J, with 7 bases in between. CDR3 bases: TGCGCCAGCAGCTTGGACAGGGTTTCACCCCTCCACTTT. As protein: CASSLDRVSPLHF. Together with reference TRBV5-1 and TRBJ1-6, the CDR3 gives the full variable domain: KAGVTQTPRYLIKTRGQQVTLSCSPISGHRSVSWYQQTPGQGLQFLFEYFSETQRNKGNFPGRFSGRQFSNSRSEMNVSTLELGDSALYLCASSLDRVSPLHFGNGTRLTVT.

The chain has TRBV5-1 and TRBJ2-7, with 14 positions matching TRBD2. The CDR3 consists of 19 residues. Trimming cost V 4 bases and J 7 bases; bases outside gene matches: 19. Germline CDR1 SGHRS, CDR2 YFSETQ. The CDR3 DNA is TGCGCCAGCAGCCATTCCCTAGGGCCCGGGACTAGCGGGAGTAGTGAGCAGTACTTC. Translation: CASSHSLGPGTSGSSEQYF.

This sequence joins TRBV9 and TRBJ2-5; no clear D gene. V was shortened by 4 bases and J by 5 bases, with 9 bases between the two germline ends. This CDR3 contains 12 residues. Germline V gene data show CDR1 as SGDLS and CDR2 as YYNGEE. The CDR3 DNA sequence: TGTGCCAGCAGCACTTACTGGGAGACCCAGTACTTC. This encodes CASSTYWETQYF.

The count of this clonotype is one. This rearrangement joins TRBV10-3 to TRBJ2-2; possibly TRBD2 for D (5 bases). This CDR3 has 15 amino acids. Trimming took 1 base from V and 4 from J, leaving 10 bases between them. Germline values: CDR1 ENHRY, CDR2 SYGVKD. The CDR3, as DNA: TGTGCCATCAGTGAGTTCCTGGGAGTCACCGGGGAGCTGTTTTTT. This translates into CAISEFLGVTGELFF.

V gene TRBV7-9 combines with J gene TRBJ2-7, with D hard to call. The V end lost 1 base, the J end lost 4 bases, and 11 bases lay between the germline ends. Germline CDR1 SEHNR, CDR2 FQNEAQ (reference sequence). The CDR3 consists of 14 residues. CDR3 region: CASSLEHLCYEQYF. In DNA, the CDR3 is TGTGCCAGCAGCTTAGAACACCTTTGTTACGAGCAGTACTTC.

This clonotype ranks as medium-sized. The CDR3 loop is CSVERTGREQYF. CDR3 bases: TGCAGCGTTGAAAGGACAGGGCGCGAGCAGTACTTC. The V and J genes are TRBV29-1 and TRBJ2-7; 8 bases are a match to TRBD1. Germline CDR1 and CDR2: SQVTM and ANQGSEA. Trimming removed 2 bases from V and 6 bases from J; junction bases left unmatched: 3. There are 12 residues in the CDR3.

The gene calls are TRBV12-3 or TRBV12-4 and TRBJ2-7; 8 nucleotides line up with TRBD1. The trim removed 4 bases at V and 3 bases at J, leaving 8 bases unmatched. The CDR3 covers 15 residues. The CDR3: CASSYYGTGYYEQYF. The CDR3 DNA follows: TGTGCCAGCAGTTACTACGGGACAGGTTACTACGAGCAGTACTTC.

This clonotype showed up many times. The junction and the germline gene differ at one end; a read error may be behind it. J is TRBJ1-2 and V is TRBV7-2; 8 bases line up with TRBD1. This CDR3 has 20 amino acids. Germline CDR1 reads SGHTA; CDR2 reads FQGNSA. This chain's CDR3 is CASKGPRPTGEFPVSYGYTF. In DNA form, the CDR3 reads TGCGCCAGCAAGGGGCCCCGTCCGACAGGGGAGTTCCCAGTAAGCTATGGCTACACCTTC.

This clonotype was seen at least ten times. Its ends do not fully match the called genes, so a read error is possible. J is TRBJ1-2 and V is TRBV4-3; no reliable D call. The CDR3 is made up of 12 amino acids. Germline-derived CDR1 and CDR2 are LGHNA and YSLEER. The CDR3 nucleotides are TGCGCCAGCAGCCAAAGTAACTATAGCTACACCTTC. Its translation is CASSQSNYSYTF.

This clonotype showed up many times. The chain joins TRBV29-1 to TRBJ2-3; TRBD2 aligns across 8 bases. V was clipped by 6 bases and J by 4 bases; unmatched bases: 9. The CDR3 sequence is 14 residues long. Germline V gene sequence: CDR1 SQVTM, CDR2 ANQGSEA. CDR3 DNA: TGCAGCGTGAAGTCCGGGGGGGCCTCAGATACGCAGTATTTT. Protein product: CSVKSGGASDTQYF.

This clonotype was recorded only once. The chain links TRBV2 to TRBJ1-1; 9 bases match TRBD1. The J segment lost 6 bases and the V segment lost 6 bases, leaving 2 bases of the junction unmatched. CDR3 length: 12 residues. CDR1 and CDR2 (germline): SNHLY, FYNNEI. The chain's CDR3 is CASRGQGSEAFF. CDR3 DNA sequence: TGTGCCAGCAGGGGACAGGGATCTGAAGCTTTCTTT.

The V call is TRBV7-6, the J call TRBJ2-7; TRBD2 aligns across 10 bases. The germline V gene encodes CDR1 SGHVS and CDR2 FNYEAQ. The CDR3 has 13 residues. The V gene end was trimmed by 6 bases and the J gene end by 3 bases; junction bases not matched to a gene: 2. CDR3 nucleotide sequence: TGTGCCAGCAGGAGGACTAGCGGCTACGAGCAGTACTTC. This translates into CASRRTSGYEQYF.

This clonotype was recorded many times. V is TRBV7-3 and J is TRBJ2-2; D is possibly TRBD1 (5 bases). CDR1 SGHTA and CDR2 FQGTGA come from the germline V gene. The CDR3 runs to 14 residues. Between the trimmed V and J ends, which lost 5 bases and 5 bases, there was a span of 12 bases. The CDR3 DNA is TGTGCCAGCAGCATCAGGGCGACTACCGGGGAGCTGTTTTTT. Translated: CASSIRATTGELFF.

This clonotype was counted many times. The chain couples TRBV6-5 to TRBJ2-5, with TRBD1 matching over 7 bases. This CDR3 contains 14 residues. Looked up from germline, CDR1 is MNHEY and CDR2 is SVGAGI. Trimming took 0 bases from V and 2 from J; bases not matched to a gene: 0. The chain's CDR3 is CASSYSTGQETQYF. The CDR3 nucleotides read TGTGCCAGCAGTTACTCGACAGGGCAAGAGACCCAGTACTTC.